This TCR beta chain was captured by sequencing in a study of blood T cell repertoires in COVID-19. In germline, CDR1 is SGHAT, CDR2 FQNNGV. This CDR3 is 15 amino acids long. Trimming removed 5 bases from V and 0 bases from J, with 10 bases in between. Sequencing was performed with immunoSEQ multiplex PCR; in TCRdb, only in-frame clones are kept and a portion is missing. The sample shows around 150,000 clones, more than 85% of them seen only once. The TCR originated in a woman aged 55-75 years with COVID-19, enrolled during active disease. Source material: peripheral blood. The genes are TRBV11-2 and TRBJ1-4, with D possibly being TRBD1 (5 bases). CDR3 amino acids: CASSADISTNEKLFF. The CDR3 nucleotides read TGTGCCAGCAGCGCGGACATTTCAACTAATGAAAAACTGTTTTTT.